This T cell receptor beta chain emerged from a study of blood T cells in healthy people across ages. Study-wide results and caveats: Long-lived donors exceeded aged donors in naive CD4+ cells and diversity.

Using a J-beta primer mix together with a sample-barcoded 5' primer, a second PCR was run for roughly 7 to 11 cycles. MiXCR, applied by TCRdb to the 5' RACE reads, yields one record per CDR3 protein. Here the sample spans around 1,100,000 distinct CDR3 sequences, more than 30% being singletons. Germline CDR1 MNHEY, CDR2 SVGEGT. Trimming took off 0 bases at V and 0 bases at J, with 9 bases between the two ends. The CDR3 spans 16 residues. Note on this clonotype: Antigen unknown.

No fewer than 7 million PBMCs went into each sample. Material: blood. The receptor was derived from a man aged 18 to 29 in good health. V usage is TRBV6-2 or TRBV6-3 and J usage is TRBJ2-1; D is unclear. Here the CDR3 reads CASSYSDTISYNEQFF. CDR3 in DNA: TGTGCCAGCAGTTACTCAGACACAATCTCCTACAATGAGCAGTTCTTC.